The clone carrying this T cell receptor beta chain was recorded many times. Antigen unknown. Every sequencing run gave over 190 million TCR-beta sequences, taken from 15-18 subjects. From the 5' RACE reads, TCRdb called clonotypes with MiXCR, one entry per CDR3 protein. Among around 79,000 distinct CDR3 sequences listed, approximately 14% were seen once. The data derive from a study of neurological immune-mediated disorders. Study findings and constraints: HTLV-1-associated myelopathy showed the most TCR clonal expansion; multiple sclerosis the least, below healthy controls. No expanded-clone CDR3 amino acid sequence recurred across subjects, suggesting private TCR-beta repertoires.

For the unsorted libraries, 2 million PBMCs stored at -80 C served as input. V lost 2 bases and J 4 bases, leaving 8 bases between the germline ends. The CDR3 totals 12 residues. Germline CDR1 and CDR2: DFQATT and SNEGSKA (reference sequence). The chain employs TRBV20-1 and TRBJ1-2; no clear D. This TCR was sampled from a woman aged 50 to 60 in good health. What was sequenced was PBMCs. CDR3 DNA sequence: TGCAGTGCTAGACAGGAGACCTATGGCTACACCTTC. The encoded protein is CSARQETYGYTF.